What follows are 26 T cell receptor beta chains derived from one specimen sequenced in a study of T cell changes during pregnancy in multiple sclerosis. Profiling relied on immunoSEQ multiplex PCR, and the TCRdb table lists in-frame clones only, not all of them. The data contain around 43,000 clones, nearly 90% of them singletons. The sequences come from CD4+ T cells from peripheral blood mononuclear cells, collected in the first trimester of pregnancy. These receptors all stem from a female donor with multiple sclerosis, enrolled in a pregnancy study.

The J gene is TRBJ1-2, the V gene TRBV7-2; 8 nucleotides align to TRBD1. Germline V lookup: CDR1 SGHTA, CDR2 FQGNSA. Unmatched junction bases numbered 9, after V lost 5 bases and J lost 4 bases. The CDR3 runs 15 residues. CDR3 sequence (DNA): TGTGCCAGCAGCGCGAGCCGGGACAGGTCCTATGGCTACACCTTC. The encoded protein is CASSASRDRSYGYTF.

The V call is TRBV7-2, the J call TRBJ2-1; D is perhaps TRBD2 (6 bases). The CDR3 has 15 amino acids. V was clipped by 5 bases and J by 0 bases, with 11 bases between them. Germline V gives CDR1 SGHTA, CDR2 FQGNSA. The CDR3 nucleotides read TGTGCCAGCAGCCCGCGGAGGGGCTCCTACAATGAGCAGTTCTTC. Translating gives CASSPRRGSYNEQFF.

The CDR3 DNA follows: TGTGCTAGTGGTTTGTCTCAGGGCGGTGGAAACACCATATATTTT. This translates into CASGLSQGGGNTIYF. The rearrangement joins TRBV12-5 to TRBJ1-3, with D possibly being TRBD1 (5 bases). This CDR3 comprises 15 residues. Germline-derived CDR1 and CDR2 are LGHNT and FRNRAP. The ends were cut back, 2 bases at V and 3 bases at J, with 11 bases in the middle.

The chain has TRBV7-9 and TRBJ2-1, with no clear D. Trimming removed 3 bases from V and 4 bases from J, with 10 bases in between. The CDR3 spans 14 residues. CDR1 SEHNR and CDR2 FQNEAQ come from the germline V gene (reference sequence). CDR3 in DNA: TGTGCCAGCAGCTTTTATGCCTATTACAATGAGCAGTTCTTC. Amino acids: CASSFYAYYNEQFF.

The chain uses TRBV18 and TRBJ1-1, with D possibly matching TRBD1 (6 bases). The V end was cut by 3 bases, the J end by 0 bases, with 11 bases between. This CDR3 has 15 residues. CDR1 is KGHSH and CDR2 is LQKENI in the germline V gene. The CDR3 DNA reads TGTGCCAGCTCACCTGGACAGCTCATGAACACTGAAGCTTTCTTT. The encoded protein is CASSPGQLMNTEAFF.

The rearrangement links TRBV7-2 to TRBJ2-3; TRBD2 matches 11 bases. Germline V gene lookup returns CDR1 SGHTA and CDR2 FQGNSA. The V gene end was trimmed by 3 bases and the J gene end by 2 bases; junction bases not matched to a gene: 1. The CDR3 runs to 15 residues. This CDR3 reads CASSLTSGATDTQYF. CDR3 sequence (DNA): TGTGCCAGCAGCTTGACTAGCGGGGCCACAGATACGCAGTATTTT.

This clone occurred a few times. The chain uses TRBV7-2 and TRBJ1-5; 7 nucleotides align to TRBD1. The CDR3 covers 15 residues. CDR1 is SGHTA, CDR2 FQGNSA, per germline. V lost 5 bases and J lost 4; bases outside the gene matches: 8. The CDR3 DNA reads TGTGCCAGCAGCCCCCGGACAGGTCTTAATCAGCCCCAGCATTTT. Encoded protein: CASSPRTGLNQPQHF.

This clone was observed once. The chain joins TRBV10-1 to TRBJ1-1; TRBD1 might be the D (6 bases). This CDR3 contains 15 residues. Germline V gene sequence: CDR1 WNHNN, CDR2 SYGVQD (reference sequence). Trimming took off 3 bases at V and 1 base at J, with 12 bases between the two ends. The CDR3 spells CASSEQGLGNTEAFF. In DNA form, the CDR3 reads TGCGCCAGCAGTGAACAGGGTCTTGGGAACACTGAAGCTTTCTTT.

The chain links TRBV7-2 to TRBJ2-3, with D perhaps TRBD2 (5 bases). The CDR3 sequence is 15 residues long. Germline V lookup: CDR1 SGHTA, CDR2 FQGNSA. V was pared by 2 bases and J by 2 bases, with 11 bases between. The chain's CDR3 is CASSLSSGPTDTQYF. The CDR3, as DNA: TGTGCCAGCAGCTTATCGAGCGGTCCCACAGATACGCAGTATTTT.

The chain combines TRBV5-1 with TRBJ1-3; 7 bases match TRBD1. The CDR3 contains 15 residues. CDR1 and CDR2 (germline): SGHRS, YFSETQ. Unmatched junction bases numbered 7, after V lost 5 bases and J lost 2 bases. CDR3 sequence: CASRPDRETGNTIYF. The CDR3 coding sequence is TGCGCCAGCAGGCCCGACAGGGAAACTGGAAACACCATATATTTT. Drawing the rest from reference TRBV5-1 and TRBJ1-3, the complete variable domain is KAGVTQTPRYLIKTRGQQVTLSCSPISGHRSVSWYQQTPGQGLQFLFEYFSETQRNKGNFPGRFSGRQFSNSRSEMNVSTLELGDSALYLCASRPDRETGNTIYFGEGSWLTVV.

This clone was recorded once. This chain uses TRBV5-6 with TRBJ1-1; D not resolved. The CDR3 loop spans 14 amino acids. Per germline, CDR1 SGHDT and CDR2 YYEEEE. V shed 1 base and J shed 7 bases, with 14 bases lying between them. The CDR3 is CASSLFWENIEAFF. The DNA of the CDR3 is TGTGCCAGCAGCTTGTTCTGGGAGAATATTGAAGCTTTCTTT.

The V call is TRBV29-1, the J call TRBJ2-5; possibly TRBD1 for D (6 bases). This CDR3 contains 12 residues. Trimming cost V 3 bases and J 4 bases, with 9 bases left between them. Germline lookup yields CDR1 SQVTM and CDR2 ANQGSEA. CDR3 in DNA: TGCAGCGTTGAGCAGGGGACAGAGACCCAGTACTTC. Encoded protein: CSVEQGTETQYF.

This clone was found once. This rearrangement joins TRBV28 to TRBJ2-7; D is perhaps TRBD2 (6 bases). This CDR3 spans 15 amino acids. Germline loops: CDR1 MDHEN, CDR2 SYDVKM. V gave up 6 bases and J gave up 0 bases, with 15 bases separating them. The CDR3: CASSPWDSHSYEQYF. The CDR3 DNA reads TGTGCCAGCAGCCCGTGGGACTCACACTCCTACGAGCAGTACTTC.

The genes are TRBV30 and TRBJ2-3; TRBD2 aligns across 10 bases. The V gene's germline CDR1 is GTSNPN and CDR2 SVGIG (reference sequence). Trimming took 2 bases from V and 4 from J; bases not matched to a gene: 3. The CDR3 spans 14 residues. CDR3 nucleotide sequence: TGTGCCTGGAGTCTGCTAGCGGGGGCAGATACGCAGTATTTT. Its translation is CAWSLLAGADTQYF. Full variable domain (missing parts from reference TRBV30 and TRBJ2-3): SQTIHQWPATLVQPVGSPLSLECTVEGTSNPNLYWYRQAAGRGLQLLFYSVGIGQISSEVPQNLSASRPQDRQFILSSKKLLLSDSGFYLCAWSLLAGADTQYFGPGTRLTVL.

The chain carries TRBV11-2 and TRBJ2-7; maybe TRBD1 (6 bases). Trimming took 3 bases from V and 7 from J, leaving 13 bases between them. CDR1 SGHAT and CDR2 FQNNGV come from the germline V gene. This CDR3 spans 13 amino acids. The DNA of the CDR3 is TGTGCCAGCAGCTTCGCAGGGGAGAGGGAGCAGTACTTC. Translation: CASSFAGEREQYF.

This chain joins TRBV6-6 and TRBJ2-7; D not resolved. Germline V gives CDR1 MNHNY, CDR2 SVGAGI (reference sequence). The CDR3 sequence is 13 residues long. Trimming took off 7 bases at V and 5 bases at J, with 15 bases between the two ends. The CDR3 DNA follows: TGTGCCAGCATCTCCCGGCCCCAGGACGAGCAGTACTTC. It codes for CASISRPQDEQYF.

This clone has a single count. The chain has TRBV5-4 and TRBJ2-7, with 10 bases matching TRBD1. V was clipped by 4 bases and J by 1 base; unmatched bases: 2. CDR1 and CDR2 from the germline V gene are SGHNT and YYREEE (reference sequence). This CDR3 region has 14 residues. CDR3 DNA: TGTGCCAGCAGCAGGGACAGGGGATCCTACGAGCAGTACTTC. This encodes CASSRDRGSYEQYF.

This clone has only one observation. The J gene is TRBJ2-1, the V gene TRBV5-1; possibly TRBD2 for D (6 bases). V gave up 3 bases and J gave up 7 bases, with 17 bases separating them. CDR1 and CDR2 from the germline V gene are SGHRS and YFSETQ. CDR3 size: 15 residues. The CDR3 region has the DNA TGCGCCAGCAGCTCCGTGGGGGGATCTGGGAATGAGCAGTTCTTC. Its protein product is CASSSVGGSGNEQFF.

V is TRBV28 and J is TRBJ1-4, with D possibly TRBD1 on 5 matching bases. Looked up from germline, CDR1 is MDHEN and CDR2 is SYDVKM. The CDR3 totals 16 residues. V was pared by 7 bases and J by 5 bases, with 20 bases between. The CDR3 here is CASKGVQVVGNEKLFF. The CDR3 DNA follows: TGTGCCAGCAAAGGTGTACAGGTGGTGGGGAATGAAAAACTGTTTTTT.

This sequence joins TRBV19 and TRBJ2-5; a possible D gene is TRBD2 (5 bases). The V gene lost 5 bases and the J gene lost 4 bases, with 23 bases spanning the gap. The CDR3 consists of 17 residues. Germline V gene data show CDR1 as LNHDA and CDR2 as SQIVND (reference sequence). CDR3 nucleotides: TGTGCCAGTAGTGTATCTCGGCTGGGGAGACAAGGAGAGACCCAGTACTTC. Translating gives CASSVSRLGRQGETQYF.

The chain is built from TRBV6-1 and TRBJ2-3; 8 bases map to TRBD1. This CDR3 has 15 residues. The V gene end was trimmed by 5 bases and the J gene end by 2 bases; junction bases not matched to a gene: 6. Germline CDR1 and CDR2: MNHNS and SASEGT. The CDR3 region is CASSIWTGYTDTQYF. The CDR3, as DNA: TGTGCCAGCAGTATATGGACAGGGTACACAGATACGCAGTATTTT.

The chain recombines TRBV7-3 with TRBJ1-1; TRBD1 is a possible D gene (5 bases). CDR1 is SGHTA and CDR2 is FQGTGA in the germline V gene. The CDR3 contains 15 residues. V lost 4 bases, J lost 0 bases, and 12 bases lay in between. The chain's CDR3 is CASSSRAGMNTEAFF. The CDR3 DNA reads TGTGCCAGCAGCTCCCGGGCAGGGATGAACACTGAAGCTTTCTTT.

The V gene is TRBV2, the J gene TRBJ2-3; D unclear. V was shortened by 1 base and J by 4 bases, with 15 bases between the two germline ends. The germline V gene has CDR1 SNHLY and CDR2 FYNNEI. This CDR3 comprises 16 residues. The CDR3 region is CASSEGWSRSADTQYF. CDR3 nucleotides: TGTGCCAGCAGTGAAGGCTGGAGCCGGTCGGCAGATACGCAGTATTTT.

This clone was seen once. The germline gene is not matched at one end of the junction; a read error may be the cause. The chain couples TRBV7-7 to TRBJ1-3; perhaps TRBD1 as D (5 bases). The CDR3 has 15 residues. The germline V gene encodes CDR1 SSHAT and CDR2 FNYEAQ (reference sequence). CDR3 DNA sequence: TGTGCTAGCAGCTCCCTAGGGGCCTACGGAAACACCATATATTTT. Amino acids: CASSSLGAYGNTIYF.

This chain uses TRBV7-9 with TRBJ1-1, with D uncertain. V was clipped by 2 bases and J by 0 bases, with 7 bases between them. This CDR3 comprises 14 residues. Germline V gives CDR1 SEHNR, CDR2 FQNEAQ (reference sequence). The CDR3 DNA is TGTGCCAGCAGCTTAACAGCCATGAACACTGAAGCTTTCTTT. It yields the protein CASSLTAMNTEAFF.

This clone was detected only a few times. This rearrangement joins TRBV5-1 to TRBJ1-4; 8 nucleotides agree with TRBD1. The CDR3 contains 14 residues. With 0 bases clipped from V and 10 bases from J, the junction kept 5 bases outside the gene matches. The germline gives CDR1 SGHRS, CDR2 YFSETQ. The chain's CDR3 is CASSLDRGTRKLFF. CDR3 in DNA: TGCGCCAGCAGCTTGGACAGGGGGACGAGAAAACTGTTTTTT.